One T cell receptor beta chain is described in this entry. Its antigen is still unknown. Recipients boosted at about 4 weeks or about 12 weeks are pooled. This specimen comes from a study of T cell responses to AZD1222 COVID-19 vaccine. General study points: Two doses of AZD1222 preceded a rise in Spike-specific TCR breadth and depth. Most donors were white British and more were female, and clonal diversity was possibly underestimated.

Looked up from germline, CDR1 is KGHDR and CDR2 is SFDVKD. V was clipped by 3 bases and J by 6 bases, with 18 bases between them. This CDR3 region has 16 residues. The assay was immunoSEQ multiplex PCR, and TCRdb's table has in-frame clones only and misses some. There are some 79,000 clones in the sample; approximately 83% occur only once, and around 3.5% lies in the top ten. The receptor's source is an adult who received the AZD1222 COVID-19 vaccine. Here the sequenced sample was peripheral blood, taken 28 days after the second AZD1222 dose. This chain connects TRBV24-1 to TRBJ2-3, with TRBD1 as a possible D gene (6 bases). CDR3 sequence reads: CATSDLPGQEVDTQYF. CDR3 bases: TGTGCCACCAGTGATCTTCCGGGACAAGAAGTGGATACGCAGTATTTT.